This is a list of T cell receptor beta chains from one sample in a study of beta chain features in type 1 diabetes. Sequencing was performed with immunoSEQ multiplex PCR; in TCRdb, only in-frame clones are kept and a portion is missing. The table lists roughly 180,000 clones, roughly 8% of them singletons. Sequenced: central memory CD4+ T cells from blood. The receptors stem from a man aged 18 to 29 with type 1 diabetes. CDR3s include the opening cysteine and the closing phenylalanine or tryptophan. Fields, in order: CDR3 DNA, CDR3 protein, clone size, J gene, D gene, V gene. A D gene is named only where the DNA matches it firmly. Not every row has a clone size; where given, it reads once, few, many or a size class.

CDR3nt: TGCGCCAGCAAACAGTACAATGAGCAGTTCTTC; CDR3aa: CASKQYNEQFF; abundance: few; j_gene: TRBJ2-1; d_gene: .; v_gene: TRBV5-1
CDR3nt: TGCGCCAGCAGCACGAACAGATACAATGAGCAGTTCTTC; CDR3aa: CASSTNRYNEQFF; abundance: .; j_gene: TRBJ2-1; d_gene: .; v_gene: TRBV5-1
CDR3nt: TGTGCCAGTAGCCCCACCCACGGTGGTTGGCAGTTCTTC; CDR3aa: CASSPTHGGWQFF; abundance: .; j_gene: TRBJ2-1; d_gene: .; v_gene: TRBV19
CDR3nt: TGTGCCAGCAGCAGACAGGAGAGGACCCAGTACTTC; CDR3aa: CASSRQERTQYF; abundance: .; j_gene: TRBJ2-5; d_gene: .; v_gene: TRBV13
CDR3nt: TGCAGCGTCATTGACGGGACAGGGGCCCTTTTCTATGGCTACACCTTC; CDR3aa: CSVIDGTGALFYGYTF; abundance: few; j_gene: TRBJ1-2; d_gene: TRBD1; v_gene: TRBV29-1
CDR3nt: TGCAGCGCCCCGGGACAGTCCTACAATGAGCAGTTCTTC; CDR3aa: CSAPGQSYNEQFF; abundance: .; j_gene: TRBJ2-1; d_gene: TRBD1; v_gene: TRBV29-1
CDR3nt: TGTGCCAGCAGCCCTCAACAGCTCTCTGGGGCCAACGTCCTGACTTTC; CDR3aa: CASSPQQLSGANVLTF; abundance: .; j_gene: TRBJ2-6; d_gene: .; v_gene: TRBV7-2
CDR3nt: TGTGCCAGCGCGATGACTGGGGCCAACGTCCTGACTTTC; CDR3aa: CASAMTGANVLTF; abundance: .; j_gene: TRBJ2-6; d_gene: .; v_gene: TRBV6-6
CDR3nt: TGTGCCAGCAGCAAAACCCTAGGCACTGAAGCTTTCTTT; CDR3aa: CASSKTLGTEAFF; abundance: .; j_gene: TRBJ1-1; d_gene: .; v_gene: TRBV11-2
CDR3nt: TGTGCCAGCACCACCCCCGCTAGGGGCGGAGAGACCCAGTACTTC; CDR3aa: CASTTPARGGETQYF; abundance: few; j_gene: TRBJ2-5; d_gene: .; v_gene: TRBV28